This record looks at one T cell receptor beta chain sequence and its context. The antigen is undetermined. The data are from a study of cytomegalovirus exposure and HLA in healthy donors. Whole-study results and caveats: In a later analysis, compared with equally common non-associated chains, HLA-associated beta chains were more expanded. A missense variant in DCLRE1C was later tied to TCR beta V- and J-gene trimming. Rare TCR sequences predominated, though certain public TCRs were found in many donors.

The PCR was carried out with 60 Vbeta primers and 13 Jbeta primers. The repertoire was sequenced with immunoSEQ multiplex PCR; TCRdb's copy has only in-frame clones and lacks some. The sample comprises about 57,000 clones, about 83% of which are singletons, and around 4.1% rests with the top ten. The receptor's source is a man aged 25-45 years in good health and CMV-seronegative. The sample was PBMCs.

CDR3: CASSSIENEQFF. CDR3 nucleotide sequence: TGTGCCAGCAGCTCGATAGAGAATGAGCAGTTCTTC. This chain joins TRBV11-2 and TRBJ2-1; D remains unclear. Germline values: CDR1 SGHAT, CDR2 FQNNGV. With 4 bases removed from V and 7 bases from J, the gap between germline ends came to 8 bases. This CDR3 comprises 12 residues.